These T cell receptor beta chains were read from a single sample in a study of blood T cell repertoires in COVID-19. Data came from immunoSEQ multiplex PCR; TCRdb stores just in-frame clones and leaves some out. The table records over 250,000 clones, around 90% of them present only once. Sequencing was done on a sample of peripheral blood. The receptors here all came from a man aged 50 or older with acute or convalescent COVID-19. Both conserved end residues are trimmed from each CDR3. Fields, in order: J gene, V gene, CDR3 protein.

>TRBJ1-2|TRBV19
ASSIGSGTSNYGYT
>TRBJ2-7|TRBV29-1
SVEGTGVIYEQY
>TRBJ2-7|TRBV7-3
ASSLGSGGSYEQY
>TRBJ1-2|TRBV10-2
ASRDGQGIRYGYT
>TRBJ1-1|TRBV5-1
ASSGDRAYTEAF
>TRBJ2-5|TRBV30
AWSGTGRKTQY
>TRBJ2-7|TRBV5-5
ASISTEREQY
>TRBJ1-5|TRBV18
ASSLTGQGSPQH
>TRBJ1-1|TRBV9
ASSLGTENTEAF
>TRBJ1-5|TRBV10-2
ASRGQTNQPQH
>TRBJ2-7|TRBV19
ASSTTGTYEQY
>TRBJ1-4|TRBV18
ASSPQTGGGEKLF
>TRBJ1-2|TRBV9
ASSASGNGYT
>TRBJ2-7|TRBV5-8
ASSFRQVGTYEQY
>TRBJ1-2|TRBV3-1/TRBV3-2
ASSLWDFNYGYT